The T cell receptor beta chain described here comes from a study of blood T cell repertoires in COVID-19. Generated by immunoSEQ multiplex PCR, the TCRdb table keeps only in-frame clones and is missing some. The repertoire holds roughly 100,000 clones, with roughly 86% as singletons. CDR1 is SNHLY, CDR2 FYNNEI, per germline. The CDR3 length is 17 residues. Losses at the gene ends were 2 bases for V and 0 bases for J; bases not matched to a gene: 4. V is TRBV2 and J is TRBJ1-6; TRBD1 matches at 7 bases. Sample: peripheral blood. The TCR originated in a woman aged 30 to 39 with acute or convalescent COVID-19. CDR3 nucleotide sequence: TGTGCCAGCAGTGAACTGACAGGGAGCTCCTATAATTCACCCCTCCACTTT. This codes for CASSELTGSSYNSPLHF.